Sequencing of this T cell receptor beta chain was carried out in a study of blood T cell repertoires in COVID-19. Clones were sequenced by immunoSEQ multiplex PCR, and TCRdb holds only the in-frame ones, with some missing. The sample carries approximately 300,000 clones, 70% to 90% recorded once. This TCR was recovered from a man aged 25-45 years who had recovered from COVID-19. The sequenced sample consisted of PBMCs or T cells enriched from blood (not recorded which).

The CDR3 DNA reads TGTGCCAGCAGCCCCGACGGAGCCATTGTATATTCACCCCTCCACTTT. Amino acid sequence: CASSPDGAIVYSPLHF. The chain employs TRBV9 and TRBJ1-6; D unclear. Deletions cut 4 bases from V and 8 bases from J, with 19 bases between. This CDR3 is 16 amino acids long. Germline V lookup: CDR1 SGDLS, CDR2 YYNGEE.